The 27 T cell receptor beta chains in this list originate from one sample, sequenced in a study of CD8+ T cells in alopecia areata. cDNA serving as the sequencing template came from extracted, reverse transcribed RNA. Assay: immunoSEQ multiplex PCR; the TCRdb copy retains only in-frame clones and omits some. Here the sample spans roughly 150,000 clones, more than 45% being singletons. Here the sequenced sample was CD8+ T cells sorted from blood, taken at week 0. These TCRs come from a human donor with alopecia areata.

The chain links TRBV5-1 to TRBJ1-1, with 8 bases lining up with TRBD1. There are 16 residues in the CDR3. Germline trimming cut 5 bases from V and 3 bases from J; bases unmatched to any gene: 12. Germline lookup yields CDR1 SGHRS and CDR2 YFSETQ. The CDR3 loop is CASSPSSGGRDTEAFF. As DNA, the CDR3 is TGCGCCAGCAGTCCCTCCTCAGGGGGCAGGGACACTGAAGCTTTCTTT.

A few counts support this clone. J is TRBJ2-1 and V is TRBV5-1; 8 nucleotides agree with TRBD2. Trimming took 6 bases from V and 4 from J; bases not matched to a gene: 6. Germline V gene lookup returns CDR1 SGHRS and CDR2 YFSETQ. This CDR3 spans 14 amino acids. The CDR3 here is CASNSGGWYNEQFF. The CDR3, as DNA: TGCGCCAGCAACAGCGGGGGTTGGTACAATGAGCAGTTCTTC.

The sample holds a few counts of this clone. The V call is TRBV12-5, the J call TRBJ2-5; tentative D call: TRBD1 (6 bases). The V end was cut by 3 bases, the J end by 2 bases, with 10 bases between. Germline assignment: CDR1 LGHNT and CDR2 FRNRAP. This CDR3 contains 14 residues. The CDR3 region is CASGLGTLQETQYF. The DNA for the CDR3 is TGTGCTAGTGGTTTAGGGACACTTCAAGAGACCCAGTACTTC.

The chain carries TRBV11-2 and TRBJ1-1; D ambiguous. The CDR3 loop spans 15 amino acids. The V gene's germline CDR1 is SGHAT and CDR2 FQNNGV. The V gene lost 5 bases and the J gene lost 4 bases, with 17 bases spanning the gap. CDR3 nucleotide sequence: TGTGCCAGCAGCCGGTACAGCGGGAAAGGCACTGAAGCTTTCTTT. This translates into CASSRYSGKGTEAFF.

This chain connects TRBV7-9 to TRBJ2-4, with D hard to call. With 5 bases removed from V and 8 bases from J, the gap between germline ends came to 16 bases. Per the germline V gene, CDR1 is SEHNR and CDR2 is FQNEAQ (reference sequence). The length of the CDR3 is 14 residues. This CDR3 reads CASSPTDGIDIQYF. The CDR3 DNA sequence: TGTGCCAGCAGCCCCACGGACGGTATAGACATTCAGTACTTC.

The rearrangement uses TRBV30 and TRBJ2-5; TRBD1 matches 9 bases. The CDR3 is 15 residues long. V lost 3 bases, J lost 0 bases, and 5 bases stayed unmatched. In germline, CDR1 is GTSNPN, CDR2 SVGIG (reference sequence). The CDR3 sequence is CAWSPGTGHQETQYF. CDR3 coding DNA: TGTGCCTGGAGCCCCGGGACAGGGCACCAAGAGACCCAGTACTTC.

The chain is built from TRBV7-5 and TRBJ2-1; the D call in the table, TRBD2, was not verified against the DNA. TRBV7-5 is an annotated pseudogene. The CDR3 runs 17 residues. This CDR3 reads CASSLKPLGTSRNEQFF. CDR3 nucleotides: TGTGCCAGCAGCCTAAAACCATTGGGGACTAGCCGCAATGAGCAGTTCTTC.

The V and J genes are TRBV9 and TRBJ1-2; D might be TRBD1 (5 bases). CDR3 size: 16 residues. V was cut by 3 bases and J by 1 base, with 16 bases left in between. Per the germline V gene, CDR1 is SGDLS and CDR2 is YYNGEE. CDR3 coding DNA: TGTGCCAGCAGCGCAGACCAGTCAGGGATTAACTATGGCTACACCTTC. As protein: CASSADQSGINYGYTF.

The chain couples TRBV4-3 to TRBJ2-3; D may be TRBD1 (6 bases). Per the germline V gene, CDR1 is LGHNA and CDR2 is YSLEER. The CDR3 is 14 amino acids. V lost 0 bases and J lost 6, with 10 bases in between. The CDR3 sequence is CASSQDNRADTQYF. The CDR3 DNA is TGCGCCAGCAGCCAAGATAACAGGGCGGATACGCAGTATTTT.

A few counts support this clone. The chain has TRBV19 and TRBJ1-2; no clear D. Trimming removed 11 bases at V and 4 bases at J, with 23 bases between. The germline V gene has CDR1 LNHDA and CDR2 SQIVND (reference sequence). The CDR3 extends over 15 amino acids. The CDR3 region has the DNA TGTGCCCCCCCGCCGTCGGGGAACCCGACCTATGGCTACACCTTC. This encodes CAPPPSGNPTYGYTF.

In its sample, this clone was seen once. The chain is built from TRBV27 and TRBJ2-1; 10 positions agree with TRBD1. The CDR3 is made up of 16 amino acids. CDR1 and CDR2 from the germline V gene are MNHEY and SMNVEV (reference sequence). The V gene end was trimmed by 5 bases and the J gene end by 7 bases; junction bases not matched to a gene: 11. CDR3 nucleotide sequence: TGTGCCAGCAGTCCCGTGACAGGGGGCGCCCGTAATGAGCAGTTCTTC. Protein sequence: CASSPVTGGARNEQFF.

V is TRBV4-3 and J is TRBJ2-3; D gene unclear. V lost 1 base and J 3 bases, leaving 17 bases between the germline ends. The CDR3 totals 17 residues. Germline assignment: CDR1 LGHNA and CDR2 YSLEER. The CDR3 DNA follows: TGCGCCAGCAGCCAAGGCTTCGGCCCGTCACCTACAGATACGCAGTATTTT. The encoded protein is CASSQGFGPSPTDTQYF.

This CDR3 reads CAISPRGPDSYNEQFF. In nucleotides, the CDR3 is TGTGCCATCAGTCCCCGGGGGCCGGACTCCTACAATGAGCAGTTCTTC. This chain connects TRBV10-3 to TRBJ2-1; the D call may be TRBD1 or TRBD2 (6 bases each). Between the trimmed V and J ends, which lost 5 bases and 0 bases, there was a span of 14 bases. The CDR3 spans 16 residues. Germline CDR1 reads ENHRY; CDR2 reads SYGVKD.

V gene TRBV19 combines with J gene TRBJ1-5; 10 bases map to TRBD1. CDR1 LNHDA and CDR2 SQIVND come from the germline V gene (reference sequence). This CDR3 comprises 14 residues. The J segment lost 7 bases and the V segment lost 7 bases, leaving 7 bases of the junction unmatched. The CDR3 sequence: CASNPGQGQQPQHF. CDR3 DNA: TGTGCCAGTAATCCGGGACAGGGGCAACAGCCCCAGCATTTT.

Here the CDR3 reads CASSPDDSGDSPEQYF. The CDR3 DNA reads TGTGCCAGCAGCCCAGACGATAGCGGGGATAGTCCCGAGCAGTACTTC. The V call is TRBV9, the J call TRBJ2-7, with 8 bases fitting TRBD2. The CDR3 has 16 amino acids. V gave up 4 bases and J gave up 6 bases; unmatched junction bases: 15. Germline V lookup: CDR1 SGDLS, CDR2 YYNGEE.

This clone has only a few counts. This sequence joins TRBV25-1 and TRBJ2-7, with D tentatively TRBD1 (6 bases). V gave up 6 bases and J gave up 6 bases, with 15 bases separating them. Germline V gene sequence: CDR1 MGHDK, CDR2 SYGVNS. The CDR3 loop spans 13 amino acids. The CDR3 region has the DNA TGTGCCAGCAGACAGGGTTTAGTAACCGAGCAGTACTTC. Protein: CASRQGLVTEQYF.

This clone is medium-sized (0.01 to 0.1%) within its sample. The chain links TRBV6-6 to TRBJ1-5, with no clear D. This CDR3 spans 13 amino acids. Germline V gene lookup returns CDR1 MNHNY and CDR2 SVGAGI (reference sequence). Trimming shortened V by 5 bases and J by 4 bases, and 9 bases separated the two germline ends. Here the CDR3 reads CASSTDGNQPQHF. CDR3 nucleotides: TGTGCCAGCAGTACAGACGGGAATCAGCCCCAGCATTTT.

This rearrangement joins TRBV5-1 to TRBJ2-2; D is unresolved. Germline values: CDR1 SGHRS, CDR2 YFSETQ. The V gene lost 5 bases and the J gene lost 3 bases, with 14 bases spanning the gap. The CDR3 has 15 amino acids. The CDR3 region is CASSGKQRYTGELFF. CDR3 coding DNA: TGCGCCAGCAGTGGGAAACAGAGATACACCGGGGAGCTGTTTTTT.

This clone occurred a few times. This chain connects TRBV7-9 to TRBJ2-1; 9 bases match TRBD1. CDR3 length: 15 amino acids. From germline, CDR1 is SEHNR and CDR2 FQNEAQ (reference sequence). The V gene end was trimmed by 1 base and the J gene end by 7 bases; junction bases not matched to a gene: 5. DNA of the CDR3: TGTGCCAGCAGCTTAGGTGGACAGGGGAGGAATGAGCAGTTCTTC. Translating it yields CASSLGGQGRNEQFF.

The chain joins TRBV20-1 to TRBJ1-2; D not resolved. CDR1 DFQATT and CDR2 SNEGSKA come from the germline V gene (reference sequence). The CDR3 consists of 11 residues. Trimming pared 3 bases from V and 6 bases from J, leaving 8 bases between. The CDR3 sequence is CSASAGNGYTF. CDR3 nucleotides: TGCAGTGCTAGTGCGGGGAATGGCTACACCTTC.

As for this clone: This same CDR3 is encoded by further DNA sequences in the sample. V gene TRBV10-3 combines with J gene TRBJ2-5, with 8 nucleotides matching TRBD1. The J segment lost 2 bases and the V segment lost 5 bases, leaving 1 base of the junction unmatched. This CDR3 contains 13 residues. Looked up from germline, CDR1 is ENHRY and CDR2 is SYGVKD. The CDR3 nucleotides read TGTGCCATCAGTAGGACAGGGCAAGAGACCCAGTACTTC. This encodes CAISRTGQETQYF.

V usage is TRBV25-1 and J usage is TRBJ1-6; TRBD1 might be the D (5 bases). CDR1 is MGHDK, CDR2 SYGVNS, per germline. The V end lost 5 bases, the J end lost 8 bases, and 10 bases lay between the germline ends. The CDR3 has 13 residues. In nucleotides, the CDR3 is TGTGCCAGCAGTCTAATGGGGGATTCACCCCTCCACTTT. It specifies CASSLMGDSPLHF.

CDR3 DNA sequence: TGTGCCAGCAGCTCAAGTCGCAATCAGCCCCAGCATTTT. It yields the protein CASSSSRNQPQHF. The rearrangement uses TRBV25-1 and TRBJ1-5; no reliable D call. Trimming stripped 6 bases from V and 2 bases from J, with 8 bases between. The CDR3 spans 13 residues. CDR1 MGHDK and CDR2 SYGVNS come from the germline V gene. The full variable domain, its missing parts supplied by reference TRBV25-1 and TRBJ1-5, is EADIYQTPRYLVIGTGKKITLECSQTMGHDKMYWYQQDPGMELHLIHYSYGVNSTEKGDLSSESTVSRIRTEHFPLTLESARPSHTSQYLCASSSSRNQPQHFGDGTRLSIL.

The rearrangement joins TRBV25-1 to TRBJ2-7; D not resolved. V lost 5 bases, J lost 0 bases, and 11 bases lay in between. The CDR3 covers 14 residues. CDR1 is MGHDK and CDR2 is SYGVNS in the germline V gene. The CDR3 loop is CASSSNDRSYEQYF. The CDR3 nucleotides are TGTGCCAGCAGTTCAAATGATCGCTCCTACGAGCAGTACTTC.

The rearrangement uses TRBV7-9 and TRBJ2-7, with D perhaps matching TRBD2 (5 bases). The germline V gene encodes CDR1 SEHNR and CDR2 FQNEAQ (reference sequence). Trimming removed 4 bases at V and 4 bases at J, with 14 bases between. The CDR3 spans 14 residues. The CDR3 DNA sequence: TGTGCCAGCAGCTCTCAGGATACTAGTTACGAGCAGTACTTC. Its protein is CASSSQDTSYEQYF.

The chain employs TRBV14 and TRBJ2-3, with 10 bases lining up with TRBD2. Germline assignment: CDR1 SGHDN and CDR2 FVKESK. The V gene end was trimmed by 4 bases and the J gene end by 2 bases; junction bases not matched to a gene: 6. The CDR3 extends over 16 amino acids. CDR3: CASSPGTSVYTDTQYF. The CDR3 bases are TGTGCCAGCAGCCCCGGGACTAGCGTGTACACAGATACGCAGTATTTT.

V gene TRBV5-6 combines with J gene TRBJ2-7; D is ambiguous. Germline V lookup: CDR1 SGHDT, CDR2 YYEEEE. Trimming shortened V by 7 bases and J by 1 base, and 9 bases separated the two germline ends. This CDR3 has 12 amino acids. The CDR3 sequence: CASQDGSYEQYF. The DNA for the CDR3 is TGTGCCAGCCAGGACGGTTCCTACGAGCAGTACTTC.